These T cell receptor beta chains were read from a single sample in a study of T cell changes during pregnancy in multiple sclerosis. The data were produced by immunoSEQ multiplex PCR, yet TCRdb's version contains in-frame clones alone and is incomplete. The table has 20,000 to 25,000 clones, 85% seen once. Sequenced material: CD8+ T cells from peripheral blood mononuclear cells, taken in the first trimester of pregnancy. The origin of the receptors is a female donor in good health, enrolled as a control in a pregnancy study. The conserved cysteine and the conserved F or W are not part of the CDR3 here. D genes are given only for firm matches.

d_call	v_call	j_call	cdr3_aa
-	TRBV19	TRBJ2-6	ASSLSGATGAGANVLT
-	TRBV27	TRBJ1-5	ASSTSGINQPQH
TRBD1	TRBV28	TRBJ2-7	ASSWTGGYEQY
TRBD2	TRBV4-2	TRBJ2-3	ASSSLAGTGTSGATDTQY
TRBD1	TRBV11-1	TRBJ1-1	ASTQGERSTEAF
TRBD1	TRBV28	TRBJ2-7	ASTLQGANEQY
-	TRBV7-3	TRBJ2-1	ASPPQRDKLSSSYNEQF
TRBD2	TRBV19	TRBJ2-3	ASSIGTSGTDTQY
TRBD2	TRBV9	TRBJ2-2	ASSVDLTSGNTGELF
-	TRBV7-9	TRBJ2-7	ASSTGSYEQY
-	TRBV7-9	TRBJ2-3	ASSLRGAVTDTQY
-	TRBV5-6	TRBJ2-2	ASSLDSGPTGELF
-	TRBV7-8	TRBJ2-7	ASSSVSYEQY
-	TRBV4-1	TRBJ1-6	ASSQAPGQASSYNSPLH
TRBD2	TRBV19	TRBJ2-2	ASSTVAGGPGTGELF
TRBD2	TRBV27	TRBJ2-3	ASSLRLAGTDTQY
-	TRBV19	TRBJ2-3	ATKGGDTDTQY
TRBD1	TRBV9	TRBJ2-2	ASSVHRGSNTGELF
-	TRBV13	TRBJ2-3	ASSSPGEDTQY
TRBD2	TRBV27	TRBJ2-1	ASSPILAGAYNEQF
-	TRBV6-5	TRBJ1-1	ASRFGGDMNTEAF
-	TRBV7-9	TRBJ1-2	ASSGEGEWGYGYT
-	TRBV19	TRBJ1-5	ASSMVSGLEGNQPQH
TRBD1	TRBV4-1	TRBJ1-5	ASRQEGGQGPSNQPQH
TRBD1	TRBV2	TRBJ2-7	ASSEATGDEQY
-	TRBV6-5	TRBJ1-2	ASSYSMDSPGFGYT
TRBD1	TRBV7-3	TRBJ2-1	ASSRDSYNEQF
TRBD1	TRBV28	TRBJ1-5	ASSLGRDRGPRYSNQPQH
-	TRBV30	TRBJ2-7	AWDQDLSSYEQY
TRBD1	TRBV4-1	TRBJ1-5	ASSPGGQGRRDSNQPQH
TRBD1	TRBV6-1	TRBJ1-2	ASSEGQGAEGYT
-	TRBV21-1	TRBJ2-5	ASSKTAGGRGGPEETQY
-	TRBV18	TRBJ1-5	ASSPHEGGMAQH
-	TRBV19	TRBJ2-2	ASSAWGGKPTNTGELF
TRBD1	TRBV7-9	TRBJ2-7	ASSVGTATYEQY
TRBD2	TRBV9	TRBJ2-3	ASTLEGRGADTQY
-	TRBV6-1	TRBJ1-4	ASGGGQGSEKLF
TRBD1	TRBV30	TRBJ2-5	AWSYKPGQGVGETQY
-	TRBV7-9	TRBJ2-7	ASSPRQSYEQY
TRBD2	TRBV27	TRBJ2-7	ASSLSGRPAEQY
-	TRBV5-1	TRBJ1-1	ASSLYGRGSGTEAF